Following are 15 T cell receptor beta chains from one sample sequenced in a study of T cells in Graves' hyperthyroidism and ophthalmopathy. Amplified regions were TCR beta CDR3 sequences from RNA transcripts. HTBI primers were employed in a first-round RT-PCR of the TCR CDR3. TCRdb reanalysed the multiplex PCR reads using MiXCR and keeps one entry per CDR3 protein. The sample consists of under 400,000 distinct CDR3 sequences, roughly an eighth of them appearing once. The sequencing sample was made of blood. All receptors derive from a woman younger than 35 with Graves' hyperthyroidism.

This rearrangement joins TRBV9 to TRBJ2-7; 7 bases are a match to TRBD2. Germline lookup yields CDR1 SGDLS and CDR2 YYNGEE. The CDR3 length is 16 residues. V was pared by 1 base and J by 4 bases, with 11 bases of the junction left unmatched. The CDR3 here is CASSVSSGGDVYEQYF. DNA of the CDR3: TGTGCCAGCAGCGTAAGTTCGGGAGGAGACGTTTACGAGCAGTACTTC.

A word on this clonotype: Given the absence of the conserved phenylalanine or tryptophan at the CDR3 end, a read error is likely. The CDR3 DNA reads as TGTGCCAGCAGCTCACTCGGGACAGGGCGATGGGAGACCCAGTACCTC. This sequence encodes CASSSLGTGRWETQYL. The chain links TRBV11-2 to TRBJ2-5; TRBD1 aligns across 9 bases. V was pared by 4 bases and J by 5 bases, with 11 bases of the junction left unmatched. The CDR3 has 16 residues. Germline V lookup: CDR1 SGHAT, CDR2 FQNNGV.

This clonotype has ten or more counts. CDR3 amino acids: CASSLAPGGNYGYTF. CDR3 DNA: TGTGCCAGCAGCTTAGCGCCGGGGGGTAACTATGGCTACACCTTC. The rearrangement links TRBV7-2 to TRBJ1-2; a possible D gene is TRBD1 (5 bases). This CDR3 is built from 15 residues. Germline CDR1 is SGHTA and CDR2 is FQGNSA. The germline V and J ends were trimmed by 0 bases and 1 base, with 9 bases remaining between them. The whole variable domain, remainder taken from reference TRBV7-2 and TRBJ1-2, is GAGVSQSPSNKVTEKGKDVELRCDPISGHTALYWYRQSLGQGLEFLIYFQGNSAPDKSGLPSDRFSAERTGGSVSTLTIQRTQQEDSAVYLCASSLAPGGNYGYTFGSGTRLTVV.

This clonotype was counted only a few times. Here the CDR3 DNA reads TGTGCCATCACCACTCTAGCGGGGGGGCTTAATGAGCAGTTCTTC. Translated: CAITTLAGGLNEQFF. The chain is built from TRBV10-3 and TRBJ2-1, with 12 bases matching TRBD2. V was clipped by 7 bases and J by 7 bases; unmatched bases: 8. Germline loops: CDR1 ENHRY, CDR2 SYGVKD. This CDR3 has 15 residues.

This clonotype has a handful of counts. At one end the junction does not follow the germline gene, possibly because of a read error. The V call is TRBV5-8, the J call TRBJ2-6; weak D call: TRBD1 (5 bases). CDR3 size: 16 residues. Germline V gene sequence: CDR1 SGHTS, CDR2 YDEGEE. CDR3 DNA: TGTGCCAGCAGCCCACCGAGCGACTCTGGGGCCAACGTCCCGACTTTC. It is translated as CASSPPSDSGANVPTF.

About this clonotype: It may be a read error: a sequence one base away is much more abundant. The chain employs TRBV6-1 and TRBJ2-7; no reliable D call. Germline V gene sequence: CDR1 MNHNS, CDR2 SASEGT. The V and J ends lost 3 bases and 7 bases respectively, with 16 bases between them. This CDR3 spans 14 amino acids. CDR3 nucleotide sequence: TGTGCCAGCAGTGAGATGTCATCCTACAATGAGCAGTACTTC. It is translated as CASSEMSSYNEQYF.

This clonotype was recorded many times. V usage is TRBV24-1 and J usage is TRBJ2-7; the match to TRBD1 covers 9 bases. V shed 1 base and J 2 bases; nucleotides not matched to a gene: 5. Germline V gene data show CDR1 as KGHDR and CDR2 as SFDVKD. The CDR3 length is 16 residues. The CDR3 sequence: CATSDLGGQGTYEQYF. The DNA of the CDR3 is TGTGCCACCAGTGATTTAGGAGGACAGGGGACCTACGAGCAGTACTTC.

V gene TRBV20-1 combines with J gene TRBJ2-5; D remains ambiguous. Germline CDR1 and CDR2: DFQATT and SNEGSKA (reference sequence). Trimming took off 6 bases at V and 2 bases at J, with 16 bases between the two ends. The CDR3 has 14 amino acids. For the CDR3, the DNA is TGCAGTGCCACGTATTTTGGGGAACAAGAGACCCAGTACTTC. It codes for CSATYFGEQETQYF.

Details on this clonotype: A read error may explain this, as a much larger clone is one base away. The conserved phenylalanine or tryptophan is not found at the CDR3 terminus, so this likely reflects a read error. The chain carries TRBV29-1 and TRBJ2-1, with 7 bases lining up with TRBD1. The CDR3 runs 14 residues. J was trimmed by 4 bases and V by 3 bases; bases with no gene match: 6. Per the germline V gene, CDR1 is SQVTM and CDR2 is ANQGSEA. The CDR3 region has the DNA TGCAGCGTTGAGGTCGGGACAGTATACAATGAGCAGTTCCTC. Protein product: CSVEVGTVYNEQFL.

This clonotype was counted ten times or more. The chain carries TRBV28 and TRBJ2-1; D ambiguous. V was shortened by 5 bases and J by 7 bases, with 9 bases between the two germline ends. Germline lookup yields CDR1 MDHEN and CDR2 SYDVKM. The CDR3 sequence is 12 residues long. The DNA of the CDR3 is TGTGCCAGCAGTAACAACTTGAATGAGCAGTTCTTC. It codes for CASSNNLNEQFF.

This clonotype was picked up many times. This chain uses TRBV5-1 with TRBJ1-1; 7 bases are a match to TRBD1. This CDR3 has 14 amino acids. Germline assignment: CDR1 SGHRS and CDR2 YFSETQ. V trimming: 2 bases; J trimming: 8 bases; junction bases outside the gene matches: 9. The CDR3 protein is CASSFISQGGEAFF. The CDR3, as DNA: TGCGCCAGCAGCTTCATAAGTCAGGGGGGAGAAGCTTTCTTT.

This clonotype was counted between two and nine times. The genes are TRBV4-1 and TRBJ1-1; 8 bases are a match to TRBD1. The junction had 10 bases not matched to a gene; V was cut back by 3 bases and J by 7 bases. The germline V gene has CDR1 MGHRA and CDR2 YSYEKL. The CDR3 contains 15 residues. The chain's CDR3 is CASSQVLRGPVEAFF. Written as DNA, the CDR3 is TGCGCCAGCAGCCAGGTCCTCAGGGGGCCCGTTGAAGCTTTCTTT.

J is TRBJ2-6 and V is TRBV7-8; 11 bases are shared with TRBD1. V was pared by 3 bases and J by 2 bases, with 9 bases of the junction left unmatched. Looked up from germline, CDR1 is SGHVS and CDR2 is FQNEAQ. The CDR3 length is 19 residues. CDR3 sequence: CASSFLWTGGYAGANVLTF. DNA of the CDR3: TGTGCCAGCAGCTTCTTATGGACAGGGGGCTACGCTGGGGCCAACGTCCTGACTTTC.

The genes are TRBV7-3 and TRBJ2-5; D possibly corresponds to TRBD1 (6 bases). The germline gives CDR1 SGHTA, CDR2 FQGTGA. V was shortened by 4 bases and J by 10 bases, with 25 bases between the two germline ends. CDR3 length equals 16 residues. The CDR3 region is CASSSKTGVLFIDQYF. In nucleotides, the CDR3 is TGTGCCAGCAGCTCGAAGACAGGAGTCCTTTTTATAGACCAGTACTTC. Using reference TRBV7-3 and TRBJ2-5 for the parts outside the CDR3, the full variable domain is GAGVSQTPSNKVTEKGKYVELRCDPISGHTALYWYRQSLGQGPEFLIYFQGTGAADDSGLPNDRFFAVRPEGSVSTLKIQRTERGDSAVYLCASSSKTGVLFIDQYFGPGTRLLVL.

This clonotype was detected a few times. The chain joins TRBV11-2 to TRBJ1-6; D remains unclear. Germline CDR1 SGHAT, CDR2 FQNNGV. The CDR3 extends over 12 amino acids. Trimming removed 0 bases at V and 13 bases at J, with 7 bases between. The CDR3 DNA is TGTGCCAGCAGCTTAGATCATATGCCCCTCCACTTT. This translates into CASSLDHMPLHF.